A single sample is the source of the 21 T cell receptor beta chains below, sequenced in a study of blood T cell repertoires in COVID-19. Repertoires were generated with immunoSEQ multiplex PCR, while TCRdb's copy carries only in-frame clones and drops some. Found here are approximately 230,000 clones, around nine tenths of them singletons; the top ten hold approximately 2.1%. Sequenced material: peripheral blood. Receptors were obtained from a woman aged 40 to 50 who had recovered from COVID-19.

The genes are TRBV7-2 and TRBJ2-5, with 8 bases fitting TRBD2. CDR3 length: 13 residues. CDR1 and CDR2 from the germline V gene are SGHTA and FQGNSA. V lost 5 bases and J lost 5; bases outside the gene matches: 4. CDR3 loop: CASSVRGGETQYF. CDR3 bases: TGTGCCAGCAGCGTTCGGGGGGGGGAGACCCAGTACTTC.

The J gene is TRBJ1-5, the V gene TRBV27; D is uncertain. The V end lost 3 bases, the J end lost 3 bases, and 9 bases lay between the germline ends. CDR1 is MNHEY and CDR2 is SMNVEV in the germline V gene (reference sequence). The CDR3 is 14 residues long. The CDR3 DNA reads as TGTGCCAGCAGTTTTCGGGGATCCAATCAGCCCCAGCATTTT. This sequence encodes CASSFRGSNQPQHF.

The rearrangement links TRBV18 to TRBJ1-2; 7 nucleotides match TRBD1. The V gene end was trimmed by 6 bases and the J gene end by 5 bases; junction bases not matched to a gene: 15. CDR1 KGHSH and CDR2 LQKENI come from the germline V gene. The CDR3 runs 16 residues. For the CDR3, the DNA is TGTGCCAGCTCGCAAGGGGGTGGACAGGCCTCATATGGCTACACCTTC. Amino acids: CASSQGGGQASYGYTF.

V gene TRBV28 combines with J gene TRBJ2-2; TRBD2 aligns across 7 bases. CDR3 length equals 14 residues. The V gene's germline CDR1 is MDHEN and CDR2 SYDVKM. V was pared by 6 bases and J by 5 bases, with 6 bases of the junction left unmatched. The CDR3: CASRLVGGTGELFF. The DNA for the CDR3 is TGTGCCAGCAGACTCGTCGGGGGGACCGGGGAGCTGTTTTTT.

The chain employs TRBV29-1 and TRBJ2-3; D possibly corresponds to TRBD1 (6 bases). V was trimmed by 4 bases and J by 9 bases, leaving 14 bases between them. This CDR3 is 12 amino acids long. Germline CDR1 SQVTM, CDR2 ANQGSEA. The CDR3 reads CSVGASTGTQYF. The DNA of the CDR3 is TGCAGCGTTGGGGCTAGCACAGGGACGCAGTATTTT.

The chain combines TRBV6-6 with TRBJ2-7; possible D gene TRBD1, 6 bases. The V gene's germline CDR1 is MNHNY and CDR2 SVGAGI (reference sequence). V gave up 5 bases and J gave up 2 bases, with 16 bases separating them. CDR3 length: 15 residues. CDR3 protein: CASSIQGYGPYEQYF. The CDR3 nucleotides are TGTGCCAGCAGTATACAGGGTTATGGTCCCTACGAGCAGTACTTC.

A single count supports this clone. In nucleotides, the CDR3 is TGTGCCAGCAGCAGGGGGCCGGTGGAAAAACTGTTTTTT. As protein: CASSRGPVEKLFF. The rearrangement uses TRBV14 and TRBJ1-4, with 7 bases matching TRBD1. Germline V CDR1 and CDR2: SGHDN, FVKESK. The junction had 5 bases not matched to a gene; V was cut back by 5 bases and J by 8 bases. CDR3 length: 13 amino acids.

The chain has TRBV5-6 and TRBJ1-1; weak D call: TRBD1 (6 bases). Trimming left V 4 bases short and J 1 base short, with 14 bases between. Germline CDR1 and CDR2: SGHDT and YYEEEE. The CDR3 loop spans 15 amino acids. The CDR3 reads CASSPWTVSNTEAFF. For the CDR3, the DNA is TGTGCCAGCAGCCCTTGGACAGTCTCGAACACTGAAGCTTTCTTT.

The rearrangement links TRBV9 to TRBJ2-3; 9 bases line up with TRBD2. Germline CDR1 and CDR2: SGDLS and YYNGEE. The J segment lost 3 bases and the V segment lost 0 bases, leaving 5 bases of the junction unmatched. The CDR3 length is 16 residues. As DNA, the CDR3 is TGTGCCAGCAGCGTAGGGCTTCTAGCGGGAACAGATACGCAGTATTTT. Its translation: CASSVGLLAGTDTQYF.

This chain joins TRBV7-3 and TRBJ2-3; TRBD1 matches at 7 bases. The V gene's germline CDR1 is SGHTA and CDR2 FQGTGA. Unmatched junction bases numbered 4, after V lost 2 bases and J lost 5 bases. This CDR3 has 14 residues. As DNA, the CDR3 is TGTGCCAGCAGCTTAGACAGGGCCGGAGATACGCAGTATTTT. Its protein is CASSLDRAGDTQYF.

The chain joins TRBV2 to TRBJ2-3; TRBD2 matches at 7 bases. The CDR3 is 15 residues long. The germline CDR1 and CDR2 sequences are SNHLY and FYNNEI. Unmatched junction bases numbered 6, after V lost 4 bases and J lost 2 bases. The CDR3 DNA follows: TGTGCCAGCAGTGGTAGCGGGTCTAACACAGATACGCAGTATTTT. Protein: CASSGSGSNTDTQYF.

The sample holds one count of this clone. The chain is built from TRBV27 and TRBJ2-7; possibly TRBD1 for D (6 bases). This CDR3 has 14 amino acids. Per the germline V gene, CDR1 is MNHEY and CDR2 is SMNVEV (reference sequence). The V and J ends lost 6 bases and 2 bases respectively, with 14 bases between them. The CDR3 spells CASRGRQAPYEQYF. For the CDR3, the DNA is TGTGCCAGCAGGGGGCGACAGGCTCCCTACGAGCAGTACTTC.

The chain uses TRBV5-6 and TRBJ1-4; 7 nucleotides line up with TRBD1. The junction had 8 bases not matched to a gene; V was cut back by 4 bases and J by 5 bases. CDR3 length: 15 amino acids. Germline CDR1 SGHDT, CDR2 YYEEEE. The CDR3 protein is CASSTPGQPNEKLFF. CDR3 DNA: TGTGCCAGCAGCACCCCGGGACAGCCAAATGAAAAACTGTTTTTT.

The V call is TRBV4-3, the J call TRBJ2-5; 8 nucleotides match TRBD2. V lost 1 base to trimming and J lost 5 bases; unmatched junction nucleotides: 6. The length of the CDR3 is 15 residues. CDR1 is LGHNA and CDR2 is YSLEER in the germline V gene. Here the CDR3 reads CASSQGPGRVETQYF. Written as DNA, the CDR3 is TGCGCCAGCAGCCAAGGACCCGGGAGGGTGGAGACCCAGTACTTC.

The chain carries TRBV7-8 and TRBJ1-3, with D unresolved. The CDR3 length is 16 residues. V shed 5 bases and J shed 1 base, with 15 bases lying between them. CDR1 SGHVS and CDR2 FQNEAQ come from the germline V gene. The CDR3 spells CASSPSGVLSGNTIYF. The CDR3 coding sequence is TGTGCCAGCAGCCCCTCCGGGGTCCTTTCTGGAAACACCATATATTTT.

The chain couples TRBV4-3 to TRBJ1-6; D perhaps matches TRBD1 (6 bases). The CDR3 extends over 16 amino acids. Trimming removed 1 base at V and 6 bases at J, with 13 bases between. Germline values: CDR1 LGHNA, CDR2 YSLEER. CDR3 in DNA: TGCGCCAGCAGCCAAGTCGCGGGGGCGCCTAATTCACCCCTCCACTTT. It is translated as CASSQVAGAPNSPLHF.

The chain combines TRBV18 with TRBJ2-2; TRBD1 agrees at 7 bases. Germline CDR1 and CDR2: KGHSH and LQKENI. The CDR3 runs 15 residues. V lost 3 bases, J lost 5 bases, and 6 bases stayed unmatched. CDR3 nucleotides: TGTGCCAGCTCACCGGACAGGACAACGACCGGGGAGCTGTTTTTT. Translation: CASSPDRTTTGELFF. Based on the CDR3 plus reference TRBV18 and TRBJ2-2, the full variable domain is NAGVMQNPRHLVRRRGQEARLRCSPMKGHSHVYWYRQLPEEGLKFMVYLQKENIIDESGMPKERFSAEFPKEGPSILRIQQVVRGDSAAYFCASSPDRTTTGELFFGEGSRLTVL.

The CDR3 is CASSTGQLEKLFF. The DNA of the CDR3 is TGCGCCAGCAGCACGGGACAGCTTGAAAAACTGTTTTTT. The chain couples TRBV5-1 to TRBJ1-4, with 7 bases aligning to TRBD1. With V trimmed by 4 bases and J by 7 bases, 4 bases remained unmatched. CDR1 SGHRS and CDR2 YFSETQ come from the germline V gene. This CDR3 is 13 amino acids long.

This chain uses TRBV18 with TRBJ1-1; weak D call: TRBD1 (6 bases). The CDR3 has 13 amino acids. V lost 5 bases and J 3 bases, leaving 10 bases between the germline ends. From germline, CDR1 is KGHSH and CDR2 LQKENI. The CDR3 spells CASSVGHYTEAFF. The CDR3 DNA is TGTGCCAGCTCAGTGGGACATTACACTGAAGCTTTCTTT.

This chain connects TRBV24-1 to TRBJ2-3, with a weak D call TRBD2 (6 bases). V lost 3 bases to trimming and J lost 3 bases, with 9 bases between them. Per the germline V gene, CDR1 is KGHDR and CDR2 is SFDVKD. The CDR3 consists of 14 residues. The CDR3 nucleotides are TGTGCCACCAGTGATGGAGGGATGACAGATACGCAGTATTTT. Protein sequence: CATSDGGMTDTQYF.

The chain combines TRBV5-5 with TRBJ2-1, with 8 bases fitting TRBD2. The V gene's germline CDR1 is SGHKS and CDR2 YYEKEE (reference sequence). The CDR3 is made up of 12 amino acids. Germline trimming cut 4 bases from V and 14 bases from J; bases unmatched to any gene: 8. CDR3 residues: CASSAPGTSEFF. Written as DNA, the CDR3 is TGTGCCAGCAGCGCCCCCGGGACTAGTGAGTTCTTC.